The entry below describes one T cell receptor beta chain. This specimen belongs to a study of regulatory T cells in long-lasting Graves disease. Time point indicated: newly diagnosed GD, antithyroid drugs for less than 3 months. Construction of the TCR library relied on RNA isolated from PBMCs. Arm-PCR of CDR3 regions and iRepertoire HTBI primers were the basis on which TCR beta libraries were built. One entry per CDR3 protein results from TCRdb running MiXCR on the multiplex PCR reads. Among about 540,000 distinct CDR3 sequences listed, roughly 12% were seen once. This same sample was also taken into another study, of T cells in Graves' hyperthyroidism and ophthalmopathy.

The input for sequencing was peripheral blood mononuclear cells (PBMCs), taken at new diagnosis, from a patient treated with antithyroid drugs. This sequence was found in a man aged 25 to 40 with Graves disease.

CDR3 amino acids: CASSEPGQQNYGYTF. The CDR3 DNA reads TGTGCCAGCAGCGAACCGGGACAGCAAAACTATGGCTACACCTTC. The chain uses TRBV11-1 and TRBJ1-2; 7 bases fit TRBD1. With V trimmed by 5 bases and J by 2 bases, 8 bases remained unmatched. This CDR3 is 15 amino acids long. Germline assignment: CDR1 SGHAT and CDR2 FQDESV (reference sequence).